This entry lists 25 T cell receptor beta chains sequenced from one sample in a study of memory CD4+ T cells and cytomegalovirus serostatus. Sequencing used immunoSEQ multiplex PCR; TCRdb keeps in-frame clones, though not all of them. Of 35,000 to 50,000 clones listed, 75% to 85% are singletons. The sort gate was single viable CD3+CD4+CD8-CD45RO+ cells for memory CD4+ T cells. The specimen sequenced was memory CD4+ T cells from blood. These receptors all come from an adult in good health and CMV-seronegative.

The rearrangement links TRBV5-1 to TRBJ1-4, with 10 bases identical to TRBD1. CDR1 is SGHRS, CDR2 YFSETQ, per germline. The ends lost 4 bases at V and 6 bases at J; junction bases unmatched: 3. The CDR3 contains 14 residues. CDR3 protein: CASSIGTGDEKLFF. The CDR3 coding sequence is TGCGCCAGCAGCATCGGGACAGGGGATGAAAAACTGTTTTTT.

The genes are TRBV30 and TRBJ1-1; tentative D call: TRBD1 (6 bases). The CDR3 is made up of 12 amino acids. The germline gives CDR1 GTSNPN, CDR2 SVGIG (reference sequence). V was shortened by 5 bases and J by 3 bases, with 10 bases between the two germline ends. CDR3 residues: CAWADSYTEAFF. In nucleotides, the CDR3 is TGTGCCTGGGCGGACAGTTACACTGAAGCTTTCTTT.

The chain carries TRBV7-2 and TRBJ2-1; 11 bases align to TRBD2. Germline CDR1 SGHTA, CDR2 FQGNSA. V dropped 2 bases and J dropped 8; count of bases not matched to a gene: 5. This CDR3 has 15 amino acids. CDR3 loop: CASSLTGTSGYEQFF. The CDR3 DNA reads as TGTGCCAGCAGCTTAACCGGGACTAGCGGTTATGAGCAGTTCTTC.

This clone came up a few times. The chain is built from TRBV7-9 and TRBJ1-2, with D possibly being TRBD1 (5 bases). The CDR3 runs 14 residues. Trimming took off 10 bases at V and 4 bases at J, with 19 bases between the two ends. The germline CDR1 and CDR2 sequences are SEHNR and FQNEAQ (reference sequence). DNA of the CDR3: TGTGCCACCGGCCGGGACCGACGAGCCTATGGCTACACCTTC. It encodes CATGRDRRAYGYTF.

The chain has TRBV5-1 and TRBJ2-5; 9 bases are shared with TRBD1. The V gene end was trimmed by 4 bases and the J gene end by 4 bases; junction bases not matched to a gene: 8. This CDR3 comprises 15 residues. Germline V gene sequence: CDR1 SGHRS, CDR2 YFSETQ. In DNA, the CDR3 is TGCGCCAGCAGCCCCGGACAGGGGTCGTCAGAGACCCAGTACTTC. Translation: CASSPGQGSSETQYF.

This chain connects TRBV19 to TRBJ1-3; D possibly corresponds to TRBD1 (6 bases). Trimming cost V 3 bases and J 4 bases, with 10 bases left between them. This CDR3 region has 14 residues. CDR1 and CDR2 (germline): LNHDA, SQIVND (reference sequence). Here the CDR3 reads CASSIGTLGNTIYF. CDR3 nucleotide sequence: TGTGCCAGTAGTATCGGGACACTGGGAAACACCATATATTTT. The full variable domain, with the rest looked up from reference TRBV19 and TRBJ1-3, is DGGITQSPKYLFRKEGQNVTLSCEQNLNHDAMYWYRQDPGQGLRLIYYSQIVNDFQKGDIAEGYSVSREKKESFPLTVTSAQKNPTAFYLCASSIGTLGNTIYFGEGSWLTVV.

The chain has TRBV28 and TRBJ2-2; 11 bases align to TRBD1. V dropped 5 bases and J dropped 5; count of bases not matched to a gene: 13. The CDR3 consists of 18 residues. Germline CDR1 and CDR2: MDHEN and SYDVKM. Here the CDR3 DNA reads TGTGCCAGCAGTCCACAGTGGGGGACAGGGGGTAGGACCGGGGAGCTGTTTTTT. This codes for CASSPQWGTGGRTGELFF.

The chain is built from TRBV5-4 and TRBJ2-6, with 12 bases matching TRBD1. CDR1 is SGHNT and CDR2 is YYREEE in the germline V gene (reference sequence). CDR3 length equals 18 residues. Trimming at V came to 4 bases and at J to 3 bases, leaving 8 bases not matched to a gene. This chain's CDR3 is CASSLGTGGASGANVLTF. The CDR3 DNA reads TGTGCCAGCAGCCTGGGGACAGGGGGCGCGAGTGGGGCCAACGTCCTGACTTTC.

The chain employs TRBV2 and TRBJ2-3; the match to TRBD2 covers 8 bases. Germline CDR1 SNHLY, CDR2 FYNNEI. V was clipped by 7 bases and J by 3 bases; unmatched bases: 6. The CDR3 covers 14 residues. The DNA of the CDR3 is TGTGCCAGCATGGGGGCTAGCGGGACAGATACGCAGTATTTT. The encoded protein is CASMGASGTDTQYF. Full variable domain (rest looked up from reference TRBV2 and TRBJ2-3): EPEVTQTPSHQVTQMGQEVILRCVPISNHLYFYWYRQILGQKVEFLVSFYNNEISEKSEIFDDQFSVERPDGSNFTLKIRSTKLEDSAMYFCASMGASGTDTQYFGPGTRLTVL.

The chain uses TRBV9 and TRBJ1-3; TRBD1 matches at 8 bases. With 3 bases clipped from V and 0 bases from J, the junction kept 8 bases outside the gene matches. The CDR3 length is 17 residues. In germline, CDR1 is SGDLS, CDR2 YYNGEE. The CDR3: CASSATGGISSGNTIYF. CDR3 nucleotides: TGTGCCAGCAGCGCAACAGGGGGAATAAGCTCTGGAAACACCATATATTTT.

This clone was picked up a small number of times. The same CDR3 is also encoded by other DNA sequences in this sample. The chain joins TRBV27 to TRBJ2-1; 7 nucleotides agree with TRBD2. The CDR3 runs 15 residues. V gave up 6 bases and J gave up 0 bases; unmatched junction bases: 5. CDR1 and CDR2 (germline): MNHEY, SMNVEV (reference sequence). The CDR3 spells CASRLGGSSYNEQFF. The CDR3 bases are TGTGCCAGCAGGCTGGGGGGGAGCTCCTACAATGAGCAGTTCTTC.

The V and J genes are TRBV28 and TRBJ1-2, with 7 bases that match TRBD1. The CDR3 is made up of 16 amino acids. Germline lookup yields CDR1 MDHEN and CDR2 SYDVKM. The J segment lost 2 bases and the V segment lost 4 bases, leaving 10 bases of the junction unmatched. CDR3 sequence reads: CASSSLGDSKNYGYTF. CDR3 nucleotide sequence: TGTGCCAGCAGTTCCCTTGGGGACAGTAAAAACTATGGCTACACCTTC.

This sequence joins TRBV19 and TRBJ2-3; D is possibly TRBD1 or TRBD2 (5 bases each). CDR1 LNHDA and CDR2 SQIVND come from the germline V gene (reference sequence). With 6 bases removed from V and 2 bases from J, the gap between germline ends came to 9 bases. There are 13 residues in the CDR3. The CDR3 region has the DNA TGTGCCAGTAGGGGGGTAGTCACAGATACGCAGTATTTT. Protein sequence: CASRGVVTDTQYF.

This clone was recorded only once. V gene TRBV10-3 combines with J gene TRBJ2-7; D ambiguous. The germline V and J ends were trimmed by 10 bases and 4 bases, with 14 bases remaining between them. Germline CDR1 ENHRY, CDR2 SYGVKD. The CDR3 has 12 residues. The CDR3 bases are TGTGCCAGCACCGCGGTCGGTTACGAGCAGTACTTC. Translation gives CASTAVGYEQYF.

The chain employs TRBV18 and TRBJ2-5, with TRBD2 matching 8 bases. This CDR3 has 15 amino acids. The V segment lost 2 bases and the J segment 4 bases; nucleotides outside the gene matches: 6. Germline assignment: CDR1 KGHSH and CDR2 LQKENI. DNA for the CDR3: TGTGCCAGCTCACCAAGCGGGAGCGGTGGAGAGACCCAGTACTTC. Its translation: CASSPSGSGGETQYF.

In this sample, this clone turned up once. The chain combines TRBV15 with TRBJ2-7, with 8 positions matching TRBD1. The junction had 0 bases not matched to a gene; V was cut back by 1 base and J by 1 base. Germline lookup yields CDR1 LNHNV and CDR2 YYDKDF (reference sequence). This CDR3 spans 14 amino acids. The CDR3 sequence: CATSRGQGSYEQYF. CDR3 nucleotide sequence: TGTGCCACCAGCAGAGGACAGGGGTCCTACGAGCAGTACTTC.

This chain connects TRBV7-8 to TRBJ1-1; 9 positions agree with TRBD1. CDR1 SGHVS and CDR2 FQNEAQ come from the germline V gene. V lost 0 bases and J lost 4; bases outside the gene matches: 9. The CDR3 extends over 17 amino acids. CDR3 nucleotides: TGTGCCAGCAGCTTAGCTTCCGGGACAGGGTGGCTCACTGAAGCTTTCTTT. Protein sequence: CASSLASGTGWLTEAFF.

A few counts support this clone. The rearrangement joins TRBV28 to TRBJ2-3, with 7 positions matching TRBD2. Germline V gene sequence: CDR1 MDHEN, CDR2 SYDVKM. V dropped 7 bases and J dropped 3; count of bases not matched to a gene: 7. CDR3 length: 14 amino acids. The CDR3 bases are TGTGCCAGCATCACAGCGGGGTTGACAGATACGCAGTATTTT. Its translation is CASITAGLTDTQYF.

This clone was observed once. The CDR3 DNA sequence: TGTGCCAGCAGGGGCGGGCCCCCACAGACCCAGTACTTC. This codes for CASRGGPPQTQYF. This chain connects TRBV2 to TRBJ2-5; D is possibly TRBD2 (5 bases). CDR3 length: 13 residues. Trimming took off 6 bases at V and 6 bases at J, with 14 bases between the two ends. From germline, CDR1 is SNHLY and CDR2 FYNNEI.

This clone was seen just once. The V call is TRBV5-6, the J call TRBJ2-1; 8 bases align to TRBD2. CDR1 and CDR2 from the germline V gene are SGHDT and YYEEEE. V shed 6 bases, J shed 4 bases, and the junction held 6 bases outside the gene matches. The CDR3 contains 14 residues. CDR3 in DNA: TGTGCCAGCAAAACTAGCGGACTTTACAATGAGCAGTTCTTC. Translation: CASKTSGLYNEQFF.

This clone was picked up a small number of times. The chain links TRBV29-1 to TRBJ2-7; a weak D match, TRBD2 (6 bases). The germline V gene encodes CDR1 SQVTM and CDR2 ANQGSEA. This CDR3 contains 14 residues. V lost 7 bases to trimming and J lost 5 bases, with 21 bases between them. This chain's CDR3 is CSAEGPGGTHEQYF. DNA for the CDR3: TGCAGCGCAGAGGGACCCGGGGGAACCCACGAGCAGTACTTC.

This clone was seen only a few times. The rearrangement uses TRBV30 and TRBJ1-2; 10 nucleotides agree with TRBD1. Trimming at V came to 7 bases and at J to 3 bases, leaving 5 bases not matched to a gene. This CDR3 is 13 amino acids long. Germline loops: CDR1 GTSNPN, CDR2 SVGIG (reference sequence). The CDR3 sequence is CASRDRGYYGYTF. CDR3 bases: TGTGCCTCCCGGGACAGGGGTTACTATGGCTACACCTTC.

In its sample, this clone was seen once. The gene calls are TRBV30 and TRBJ1-2, with 9 nucleotides matching TRBD1. This CDR3 comprises 16 residues. Germline CDR1 and CDR2: GTSNPN and SVGIG (reference sequence). The J segment lost 4 bases and the V segment lost 2 bases, leaving 11 bases of the junction unmatched. The CDR3 DNA is TGTGCCTGGAGTCGTCCCGGGACAGGGTTGGTCTATGGCTACACCTTC. Its protein is CAWSRPGTGLVYGYTF. The full variable domain, its missing parts supplied by reference TRBV30 and TRBJ1-2, is SQTIHQWPATLVQPVGSPLSLECTVEGTSNPNLYWYRQAAGRGLQLLFYSVGIGQISSEVPQNLSASRPQDRQFILSSKKLLLSDSGFYLCAWSRPGTGLVYGYTFGSGTRLTVV.

The chain combines TRBV5-1 with TRBJ2-3; 7 bases are a match to TRBD1. Germline V gene data show CDR1 as SGHRS and CDR2 as YFSETQ. The CDR3 totals 14 residues. With V trimmed by 7 bases and J by 4 bases, 9 bases remained unmatched. DNA of the CDR3: TGCGCCAGCCGGGACAGCCAAGGCCCAGATACGCAGTATTTT. Translating gives CASRDSQGPDTQYF.

V and J are TRBV6-1 and TRBJ1-2; 8 bases fit TRBD1. V shed 6 bases and J 7 bases; nucleotides not matched to a gene: 13. Germline CDR1 and CDR2: MNHNS and SASEGT. The CDR3 has 15 residues. The CDR3 loop is CASRDAIQGGAGYTF. The CDR3 DNA is TGTGCCAGCAGGGACGCTATACAGGGGGGCGCTGGCTACACCTTC.